This T cell receptor (beta chain) was captured in a study of blood T cell repertoires in COVID-19. At the level of the study: The cDNA or gDNA used as material had been derived from T cells, B-cell-depleted T cells, or PBMCs.

Method: immunoSEQ multiplex PCR; TCRdb's copy keeps in-frame clones and lacks some. The table records around 200,000 clones, about 85% of them present only once. Two negative PCRs, clearance, or symptom resolution had been documented for recovered Cohort 3 donors. This clonotype was obtained from a man aged 35 to 55 who had recovered from COVID-19. The sequenced sample was PBMCs or T cells enriched from blood (not recorded which).

The DNA for the CDR3 is TGTGCCAGCAGTGAAGCCGGGACAGGGAGACGGACTGAAGCTTTCTTT. Translating it yields CASSEAGTGRRTEAFF. V usage is TRBV6-1 and J usage is TRBJ1-1; 9 bases map to TRBD1. J gave up 5 bases and V 0 bases, and 7 bases lay outside the gene matches. The germline CDR1 and CDR2 sequences are MNHNS and SASEGT. The CDR3 has 16 residues.